The sample holds a few counts of the clone carrying this T cell receptor beta chain. Its antigen is not identified. One entry per CDR3 protein, called by TCRdb with MiXCR from the RT-PCR reads. Of 540,000 or so distinct CDR3 sequences in the sample, 10% to 15% were seen once. This specimen comes from a study of response to subunit inactivated influenza vaccine. There are 14 residues in the CDR3. Germline assignment: CDR1 LGHNA and CDR2 YNFKEQ. Trimming shortened V by 0 bases and J by 5 bases, and 10 bases separated the two germline ends. Study outcomes and limitations: The study's authors posited that every seasonal influenza vaccination enlists few new T cells.

The chain uses TRBV4-2 and TRBJ2-5; D gene uncertain. This TCR was sampled from a man aged 50-60 years who received an inactivated influenza vaccine. The starting material was PBMCs from blood, obtained more than 35 days after vaccination. This CDR3 is CASSQDWKGETQYF. The DNA for the CDR3 is TGTGCCAGCAGCCAAGACTGGAAAGGGGAGACCCAGTACTTC.